These T cell receptor beta chains were read from a single sample in a study of cytomegalovirus exposure and HLA in healthy donors. The data were produced by immunoSEQ multiplex PCR, yet TCRdb's version contains in-frame clones alone and is incomplete. The sample holds 40,000 to 50,000 clones, 72% seen once. Input material: PBMCs. The receptors originated from a man between 25 and 39 years old in good health and CMV-seronegative. Both conserved end residues are part of each CDR3. A D gene is named only where the DNA matches it firmly. The listing skips clone size in some rows; elsewhere it reads once, few, many or a size class.

V	D	size	J	CDR3	DNA
TRBV9	TRBD2	NA	TRBJ2-4	CASSEPGLGPNIQYF	TGTGCCAGCAGCGAACCGGGACTAGGCCCTAACATTCAGTACTTC
TRBV19	TRBD2	few	TRBJ2-1	CASSITSGSLYNEQFF	TGTGCCAGTAGTATAACTAGCGGGAGTTTGTACAATGAGCAGTTCTTC
TRBV10-3	NA	NA	TRBJ2-3	CATGGGGGKDTQYF	TGTGCCACCGGAGGGGGCGGGGGGAAAGATACGCAGTATTTT
TRBV6-5	TRBD1	NA	TRBJ2-5	CASSHETGLRETQYF	TGTGCCAGCAGCCATGAGACAGGGTTGAGGGAGACCCAGTACTTC
TRBV5-1	NA	NA	TRBJ1-1	CASSPGGAEAFF	TGCGCCAGCAGCCCCGGGGGTGCTGAAGCTTTCTTT
TRBV6-4	NA	few	TRBJ2-2	CASSRGIETGELFF	TGTGCCAGCAGCAGGGGTATTGAGACCGGGGAGCTGTTTTTT
TRBV5-8	NA	NA	TRBJ2-5	CASSFQALEQYF	TGTGCCAGCAGCTTTCAAGCTCTTGAGCAGTACTTC
TRBV9	TRBD1	NA	TRBJ2-1	CASRKGQVVNEQFF	TGTGCCAGCAGGAAGGGACAGGTCGTGAATGAGCAGTTCTTC
TRBV10-3	TRBD1	NA	TRBJ2-2	CAISWTGGNTGELFF	TGTGCCATCAGCTGGACAGGGGGCAACACCGGGGAGCTGTTTTTT
TRBV11-2	NA	NA	TRBJ1-5	CASSLGSSSNQPQHF	TGTGCCAGCAGCTTGGGCAGCTCCAGCAATCAGCCCCAGCATTTT
TRBV2	NA	NA	TRBJ2-4	CASRAGGIKNIQYF	TGTGCCAGCAGGGCTGGCGGTATCAAAAACATTCAGTACTTC
TRBV29-1	NA	NA	TRBJ2-5	CSVEGLGGTQYF	TGCAGCGTTGAGGGACTCGGTGGGACCCAGTACTTC
TRBV19	NA	NA	TRBJ2-2	CASSIIVTDTGELFF	TGTGCCAGTAGTATAATCGTGACAGACACCGGGGAGCTGTTTTTT
TRBV7-6	NA	NA	TRBJ1-1	CASSPSEGINTEAFF	TGTGCCAGCAGCCCGTCGGAGGGAATCAACACTGAAGCTTTCTTT
TRBV6-1	NA	NA	TRBJ2-7	CASNVVWGDYEQYF	TGTGCCAGCAACGTGGTGTGGGGAGACTACGAGCAGTACTTC
TRBV5-1	TRBD2	NA	TRBJ2-1	CASSLTSGDGNEQFF	TGCGCCAGCAGCCTGACTAGCGGGGACGGTAATGAGCAGTTCTTC
TRBV11-2	TRBD1	NA	TRBJ1-1	CASSEQTGGYTEAFF	TGTGCCAGCAGCGAACAGACAGGGGGCTACACTGAAGCTTTCTTT
TRBV11-2	NA	few	TRBJ2-6	CASSLESGANVLTF	TGTGCCAGCAGCTTAGAATCGGGGGCCAACGTCCTGACTTTC
TRBV7-7	TRBD1	NA	TRBJ2-2	CASSLARGPNTGELFF	TGTGCCAGCAGCTTAGCCAGGGGGCCTAACACCGGGGAGCTGTTTTTT
TRBV27	TRBD2	NA	TRBJ2-7	CASSSSGTSYYEQYF	TGTGCCAGCAGTTCTTCCGGGACTAGTTACTACGAGCAGTACTTC
TRBV6-5	NA	NA	TRBJ1-1	CASRTLNTEAFF	TGTGCCAGCAGGACACTGAACACTGAAGCTTTCTTT
TRBV7-6	NA	NA	TRBJ1-5	CASSLRQSLSNQPQHF	TGTGCCAGCAGCTTACGACAGTCCCTTAGCAATCAGCCCCAGCATTTT
TRBV7-2	TRBD1	NA	TRBJ1-2	CASSYTRDRGTPNYGYTF	TGTGCCAGCAGCTACACTCGGGACAGGGGCACACCTAACTATGGCTACACCTTC
TRBV10-1	TRBD1	NA	TRBJ2-2	CASSRSGQGGGELFF	TGCGCCAGCAGTCGATCGGGACAGGGCGGCGGGGAGCTGTTTTTT
TRBV6-5	NA	NA	TRBJ1-1	CASGGGNPFREAFF	TGTGCCAGCGGGGGGGGCAACCCATTTCGAGAAGCTTTCTTT
TRBV6-4	NA	NA	TRBJ1-5	CASSDPTSFSNQPQHF	TGTGCCAGCAGTGACCCAACTTCCTTCAGCAATCAGCCCCAGCATTTT
TRBV5-6	TRBD2	NA	TRBJ2-5	CASSLALGLAGEWETQYF	TGTGCCAGCAGCTTGGCCCTTGGACTAGCGGGAGAGTGGGAGACCCAGTACTTC
TRBV7-2	TRBD1	few	TRBJ1-1	CASSAGQRNTEAFF	TGTGCCAGCAGCGCGGGACAGAGGAACACTGAAGCTTTCTTT
TRBV6-5	TRBD1	NA	TRBJ1-1	CASTNRGQEAFF	TGTGCCAGCACTAATAGGGGGCAAGAAGCTTTCTTT
TRBV6-1	TRBD2	NA	TRBJ2-7	CASSKILAVSYEQYF	TGTGCCAGCAGTAAAATACTAGCGGTCTCCTACGAGCAGTACTTC
TRBV2	TRBD1	few	TRBJ2-1	CASTTTGDNEQFF	TGTGCCAGCACTACGACAGGGGACAATGAGCAGTTCTTC
TRBV27	NA	NA	TRBJ1-5	CASSFTASDQPQHF	TGTGCCAGCAGTTTCACCGCCAGCGACCAGCCCCAGCATTTT
TRBV5-1	TRBD1	NA	TRBJ2-5	CASSFVGQGASKTQYF	TGCGCCAGCAGCTTTGTGGGACAGGGGGCGTCGAAGACCCAGTACTTC
TRBV6-6	NA	NA	TRBJ1-6	CASSYGGDDSPLHF	TGTGCCAGCAGTTACGGAGGGGACGACTCACCCCTCCACTTT
TRBV7-7	NA	NA	TRBJ2-5	CASSFGPGRAGMYQETQYF	TGTGCCAGCAGCTTCGGCCCGGGACGGGCGGGGATGTACCAAGAGACCCAGTACTTC
TRBV6-1	TRBD2	NA	TRBJ2-5	CASSESGGWEETQYF	TGTGCCAGCAGCGAAAGCGGGGGGTGGGAAGAGACCCAGTACTTC
TRBV2	TRBD2	NA	TRBJ2-1	CASTTSGRSYEQFF	TGTGCCAGCACGACTAGCGGGAGATCTTATGAGCAGTTCTTC
TRBV25-1	NA	NA	TRBJ2-7	CASSEGSVQYF	TGTGCCAGCAGTGAAGGGAGTGTGCAGTACTTC
TRBV15	NA	NA	TRBJ2-7	CATSSESGITYEQYF	TGTGCCACCAGCAGTGAATCGGGGATAACCTACGAGCAGTACTTC
TRBV2	TRBD2	NA	TRBJ2-7	CASSEGLAGAGYEQYF	TGTGCCAGCAGTGAAGGACTAGCGGGAGCTGGATACGAGCAGTACTTC
TRBV15	TRBD1	once	TRBJ1-2	CATSSGQGYGYTF	TGTGCCACCAGCAGCGGACAGGGGTATGGCTACACCTTC